What follows are 25 T cell receptor beta chains derived from one specimen sequenced in a study of blood T cell repertoires in COVID-19. Measured with immunoSEQ multiplex PCR; TCRdb has only the in-frame clones, and not every one. This table has 60,000 to 95,000 clones, about 74% appearing once. The sequenced material came from peripheral blood. These TCRs come from a human donor with acute or convalescent COVID-19. The donor label of this sample is uncertain.

This chain connects TRBV18 to TRBJ1-1, with TRBD1 as a possible D gene (6 bases). Trimming left V 0 bases short and J 5 bases short, with 10 bases between. The germline CDR1 and CDR2 sequences are KGHSH and LQKENI. This CDR3 is 14 amino acids long. In nucleotides, the CDR3 is TGTGCCAGCTCACCACCGACAGGAACGACTGAAGCTTTCTTT. Translating gives CASSPPTGTTEAFF.

The chain combines TRBV28 with TRBJ2-7; 11 bases align to TRBD2. The J segment lost 0 bases and the V segment lost 6 bases, leaving 4 bases of the junction unmatched. Germline loops: CDR1 MDHEN, CDR2 SYDVKM. This CDR3 spans 15 amino acids. CDR3 in DNA: TGTGCCAGCAGGCTAGCGGGAGGCCACTCCTACGAGCAGTACTTC. Protein sequence: CASRLAGGHSYEQYF.

The CDR3 bases are TGTGCCAGCAGTTGGGGAGGCGGGGAGCTGTTTTTT. Residues: CASSWGGGELFF. The chain employs TRBV27 and TRBJ2-2, with D perhaps matching TRBD2 (6 bases). Germline lookup yields CDR1 MNHEY and CDR2 SMNVEV (reference sequence). The V end lost 4 bases, the J end lost 7 bases, and 7 bases lay between the germline ends. The length of the CDR3 is 12 residues.

The chain combines TRBV28 with TRBJ2-7, with TRBD2 identical over 9 bases. Germline V gene sequence: CDR1 MDHEN, CDR2 SYDVKM. Trimming at V came to 5 bases and at J to 2 bases, leaving 4 bases not matched to a gene. The CDR3 is made up of 14 amino acids. CDR3 nucleotide sequence: TGTGCCAGCAGTAGAGCGGGGGGCGCCTACGAGCAGTACGTC. Its translation: CASSRAGGAYEQYV.

The chain couples TRBV13 to TRBJ2-1; 12 nucleotides agree with TRBD2. J lost 7 bases, V lost 8 bases, and 9 bases had no gene match. The CDR3 has 15 residues. The germline V gene has CDR1 PRHDT and CDR2 FYEKMQ (reference sequence). Here the CDR3 reads CASRTSGMSFNEQFF. The CDR3 DNA follows: TGTGCCAGCCGGACTAGCGGGATGAGTTTTAATGAGCAGTTCTTC.

The rearrangement links TRBV5-4 to TRBJ1-3; D perhaps matches TRBD1 (5 bases). The CDR3 has 17 amino acids. Trimming stripped 3 bases from V and 0 bases from J, with 16 bases between. CDR1 and CDR2 from the germline V gene are SGHNT and YYREEE (reference sequence). As DNA, the CDR3 is TGTGCCAGCAGCTCTAGACGACAGCCCCACTCTGGAAACACCATATATTTT. It yields the protein CASSSRRQPHSGNTIYF.

The chain links TRBV19 to TRBJ2-1; TRBD2 matches 11 bases. Trimming removed 5 bases from V and 5 bases from J; junction bases left unmatched: 8. CDR3 size: 16 residues. The germline V gene has CDR1 LNHDA and CDR2 SQIVND (reference sequence). CDR3 sequence (DNA): TGTGCCAGTAGTTCGGCCGGGACTAGCGGTAACAATGAGCAGTTCTTC. Its translation: CASSSAGTSGNNEQFF.

The rearrangement joins TRBV6-2 or TRBV6-3 to TRBJ2-7, with D maybe TRBD1 (6 bases). Germline values: CDR1 MNHEY, CDR2 SVGEGT. Trimming cost V 6 bases and J 3 bases, with 6 bases left between them. This CDR3 spans 11 amino acids. The CDR3 region has the DNA TGTGCCAGCAGCAGGGGCTACGAGCAGTACTTC. This gives the protein CASSRGYEQYF.

The CDR3 loop is CASSLAPGHNTGELFF. The CDR3 nucleotides read TGCGCCAGCAGCTTGGCCCCAGGACACAACACCGGGGAGCTGTTTTTT. The V and J genes are TRBV5-1 and TRBJ2-2, with D maybe TRBD1 (5 bases). The CDR3 spans 16 residues. The germline gives CDR1 SGHRS, CDR2 YFSETQ. Between the trimmed V and J ends, which lost 0 bases and 2 bases, there was a span of 11 bases.

The V gene is TRBV5-6, the J gene TRBJ1-2, with 9 bases that match TRBD1. The V gene end was trimmed by 3 bases and the J gene end by 4 bases; junction bases not matched to a gene: 4. The CDR3 spans 14 residues. CDR1 is SGHDT and CDR2 is YYEEEE in the germline V gene. The CDR3 sequence is CASSSQGAAYGYTF. In DNA form, the CDR3 reads TGTGCCAGCAGCTCACAGGGGGCTGCCTATGGCTACACCTTC.

This chain connects TRBV6-5 to TRBJ1-2; TRBD1 aligns across 8 bases. The CDR3 spans 14 residues. Germline V CDR1 and CDR2: MNHEY, SVGAGI. After removal of 6 bases from V and 10 bases from J, the junction contained 13 bases not matched to a gene. As DNA, the CDR3 is TGTGCCAGCAGCGAGCAGGGGGCAATGAATGACTACACCTTC. This translates into CASSEQGAMNDYTF.

This sequence joins TRBV19 and TRBJ2-4, with 10 nucleotides matching TRBD1. The trim removed 3 bases at V and 6 bases at J, leaving 2 bases unmatched. This CDR3 is 14 amino acids long. Germline loops: CDR1 LNHDA, CDR2 SQIVND (reference sequence). Written as DNA, the CDR3 is TGTGCCAGTAGTATGGACAGGGGGATAAACATTCAGTACTTC. Translated: CASSMDRGINIQYF.

This chain connects TRBV5-1 to TRBJ1-5, with unresolved D. CDR1 is SGHRS, CDR2 YFSETQ, per germline. Trimming stripped 0 bases from V and 7 bases from J, with 17 bases between. The CDR3 is made up of 16 amino acids. CDR3 in DNA: TGCGCCAGCAGCTTGGGAGGGCGGACGGTGCGGCAGCCCCAGCATTTT. Translated: CASSLGGRTVRQPQHF. Complete variable domain (other parts from reference TRBV5-1 and TRBJ1-5): KAGVTQTPRYLIKTRGQQVTLSCSPISGHRSVSWYQQTPGQGLQFLFEYFSETQRNKGNFPGRFSGRQFSNSRSEMNVSTLELGDSALYLCASSLGGRTVRQPQHFGDGTRLSIL.

V is TRBV30 and J is TRBJ1-2; D is possibly TRBD1 (5 bases). V dropped 2 bases and J dropped 12 bases, with 25 bases sitting between them. The length of the CDR3 is 15 residues. From germline, CDR1 is GTSNPN and CDR2 SVGIG (reference sequence). The CDR3 sequence: CAWSLRSGTVGGHTF. CDR3 coding DNA: TGTGCCTGGAGTTTACGATCCGGGACTGTTGGGGGTCACACCTTC. The variable domain in full, completed from reference TRBV30 and TRBJ1-2, reads SQTIHQWPATLVQPVGSPLSLECTVEGTSNPNLYWYRQAAGRGLQLLFYSVGIGQISSEVPQNLSASRPQDRQFILSSKKLLLSDSGFYLCAWSLRSGTVGGHTFGSGTRLTVV.

This chain links TRBV28 with TRBJ1-5, with a possible D match to TRBD1 (5 bases). The germline V and J ends were trimmed by 6 bases and 2 bases, with 14 bases remaining between them. In germline, CDR1 is MDHEN, CDR2 SYDVKM. This CDR3 has 15 amino acids. The chain's CDR3 is CASSPHTGGNQPQHF. The CDR3 DNA reads TGTGCCAGCAGCCCCCATACGGGGGGCAATCAGCCCCAGCATTTT.

The rearrangement uses TRBV2 and TRBJ1-2; 11 bases are shared with TRBD1. V shed 6 bases, J shed 3 bases, and the junction held 12 bases outside the gene matches. Per the germline V gene, CDR1 is SNHLY and CDR2 is FYNNEI. There are 17 residues in the CDR3. The CDR3 DNA is TGTGCCAGCAGAGAACGGACAGGGGGCGTTTTATACTATGGCTACACCTTC. Its protein is CASRERTGGVLYYGYTF.

V usage is TRBV3-1 (or the pseudogene TRBV3-2) and J usage is TRBJ2-1; the match to TRBD1 covers 7 bases. Looked up from germline, CDR1 is LGHDT and CDR2 is YNNKEL (reference sequence). V was clipped by 3 bases and J by 3 bases; unmatched bases: 5. This CDR3 contains 15 residues. The CDR3 DNA is TGTGCCAGCAGCCACCGAGACAGGGTCTACAATGAGCAGTTCTTC. It encodes CASSHRDRVYNEQFF.

The rearrangement joins TRBV7-9 to TRBJ1-4; D is perhaps TRBD1 (6 bases). This CDR3 is built from 15 residues. Trimming pared 2 bases from V and 7 bases from J, leaving 14 bases between. Germline CDR1 and CDR2: SEHNR and FQNEAQ (reference sequence). CDR3 DNA sequence: TGTGCCAGCAGCTTACCGGGCTCGGACAGTGAAAAACTGTTTTTT. This gives the protein CASSLPGSDSEKLFF.

The V and J genes are TRBV28 and TRBJ1-2, with 9 bases fitting TRBD1. CDR3 length equals 15 residues. The junction had 12 bases not matched to a gene; V was cut back by 8 bases and J by 5 bases. Germline V CDR1 and CDR2: MDHEN, SYDVKM. CDR3 coding DNA: TGTGCCAGCTACCGTGGACAGGGGATTCCTTATGGCTACACCTTC. It encodes CASYRGQGIPYGYTF.

This clone was counted a single time. The DNA for the CDR3 is TGTGCCAGCAGACCGAGCGGGAGCAATCAGCCCCAGCATTTT. Its protein is CASRPSGSNQPQHF. This chain uses TRBV6-6 with TRBJ1-5; D uncertain. This CDR3 has 14 amino acids. Germline CDR1 reads MNHNY; CDR2 reads SVGAGI (reference sequence). Trimming pared 6 bases from V and 1 base from J, leaving 10 bases between.

This clone has only one observation. V gene TRBV6-1 combines with J gene TRBJ1-1; possibly TRBD1 for D (6 bases). V was cut by 3 bases and J by 4 bases, with 9 bases left in between. Germline CDR1 and CDR2: MNHNS and SASEGT. CDR3 length equals 13 residues. As DNA, the CDR3 is TGTGCCAGCAGTGAGGGGGCGGGCACTGAAGCTTTCTTT. Residues: CASSEGAGTEAFF.

This sequence joins TRBV6-6 and TRBJ1-5; no clear D gene. The CDR3 is 13 amino acids. V dropped 5 bases and J dropped 6 bases, with 11 bases sitting between them. The V gene's germline CDR1 is MNHNY and CDR2 SVGAGI (reference sequence). CDR3 bases: TGTGCCAGCAGTCCGGGGAGGACTCAGCCCCAGCATTTT. Translated, it gives CASSPGRTQPQHF.

This rearrangement joins TRBV18 to TRBJ1-5; possible D gene TRBD1, 5 bases. The CDR3 loop spans 14 amino acids. The germline gives CDR1 KGHSH, CDR2 LQKENI. V was clipped by 8 bases and J by 5 bases, with 16 bases between them. CDR3 DNA sequence: TGTGCCAGCCTCACCACGGGGGGAGATCAGCCCCAGCATTTT. Protein product: CASLTTGGDQPQHF.

J is TRBJ1-2 and V is TRBV30; perhaps TRBD1 as D (5 bases). Germline assignment: CDR1 GTSNPN and CDR2 SVGIG (reference sequence). Deletions cut 0 bases from V and 10 bases from J, with 21 bases between. CDR3 length: 15 amino acids. The CDR3 nucleotides read TGTGCCTGGAGTGTAGGGGCAGGAAAGTTCTCAGCCTACACCTTC. Protein sequence: CAWSVGAGKFSAYTF. Combining the CDR3 with reference TRBV30 and TRBJ1-2 gives the whole variable domain SQTIHQWPATLVQPVGSPLSLECTVEGTSNPNLYWYRQAAGRGLQLLFYSVGIGQISSEVPQNLSASRPQDRQFILSSKKLLLSDSGFYLCAWSVGAGKFSAYTFGSGTRLTVV.

The chain recombines TRBV7-9 with TRBJ1-5, with D maybe TRBD1 (5 bases). Germline-derived CDR1 and CDR2 are SEHNR and FQNEAQ (reference sequence). V was clipped by 1 base and J by 0 bases, with 10 bases between them. This CDR3 spans 16 amino acids. CDR3 loop: CASSLGGVNSNQPQHF. CDR3 DNA sequence: TGTGCCAGCAGCTTAGGGGGCGTTAATAGCAATCAGCCCCAGCATTTT.